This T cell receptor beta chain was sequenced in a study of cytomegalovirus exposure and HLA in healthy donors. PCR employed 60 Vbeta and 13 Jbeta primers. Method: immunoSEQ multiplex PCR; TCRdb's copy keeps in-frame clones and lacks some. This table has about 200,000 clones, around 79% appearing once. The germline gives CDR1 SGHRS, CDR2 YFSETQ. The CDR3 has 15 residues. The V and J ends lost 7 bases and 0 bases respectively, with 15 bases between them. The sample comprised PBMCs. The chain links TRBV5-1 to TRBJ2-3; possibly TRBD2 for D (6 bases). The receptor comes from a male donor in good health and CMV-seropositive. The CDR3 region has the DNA TGCGCCAGCTACGTGTCTAGCGCAAGCACAGATACGCAGTATTTT. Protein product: CASYVSSASTDTQYF.